This TCR beta chain stems from a study of blood T cell repertoires in COVID-19. Study-wide background: Whether acute or convalescent, the COVID-19 samples came from the United States, Italy and Spain.

Germline loops: CDR1 MNHEY, CDR2 SMNVEV (reference sequence). This CDR3 contains 14 residues. V was pared by 2 bases and J by 6 bases, with 1 base of the junction left unmatched. This clone was observed a few times. Other DNA sequences in the same sample also yield this CDR3. Residents of 20 to 25 US areas, aged roughly 18 to 89 years, made up the participants. Researchers sorted participants into cohorts using their self-reported clinical history. Some clones are missing from TCRdb's copy, which holds only in-frame ones; the method was immunoSEQ multiplex PCR. Altogether fewer than 450,000 clones are present, around 89% being singletons, with the ten largest covering about 1.2%.

The source of this sequence is a woman younger than 30 who had recovered from COVID-19. This chain links TRBV27 with TRBJ1-6; 7 bases align to TRBD1. What was sequenced was PBMCs or T cells enriched from blood (not recorded which). The CDR3 DNA is TGTGCCAGCAGTTTAGGACAGGTTAATTCACCCCTCCACTTT. Translating gives CASSLGQVNSPLHF.